The rows below give T cell receptor beta chains drawn from one sample of a study of blood T cells in healthy people across ages. TCRdb reanalysed the 5' RACE reads using MiXCR and keeps one entry per CDR3 protein. The table shows about 570,000 distinct CDR3 sequences, with about 28% occurring only once. The sample also formed part of further work on T cells of mothers and their children.

Sequencing was done on a sample of blood. These receptors were collected from a boy aged 2 to 9 in good health. Each CDR3 is given with its conserved first and last residue. A D gene is named only where the DNA matches it firmly. Size is omitted from some rows. Given values are once, few, many or a class for expanded clones.

d_call | clone_size | j_call | v_call | cdr3_aa | cdr3_nt
TRBD2 | - | TRBJ2-5 | TRBV10-3 | CAINGRTSGRVRVTAFF | TGTGCCATCAACGGTAGGACTAGCGGGAGGGTACGAGTGACGGCGTTCTTC
TRBD2 | - | TRBJ2-1 | TRBV5-1 | CASSLGTRGNEQFF | TGCGCCAGCAGCTTAGGGACTAGAGGCAATGAGCAGTTCTTC
TRBD1 | - | TRBJ2-2 | TRBV12-3/TRBV12-4 | CASRLTRDRGRAGELFF | TGTGCCAGCAGACTTACCCGGGACAGGGGGCGCGCCGGGGAGCTGTTTTTT
TRBD1 | few | TRBJ2-3 | TRBV27 | CASSLRWRQGTQYF | TGTGCCAGCAGTTTAAGGTGGCGACAGGGCACGCAGTATTTT
- | - | TRBJ2-3 | TRBV10-3 | CAISVAGAPTDTQYF | TGTGCCATCAGTGTGGCGGGGGCCCCCACAGATACGCAGTATTTT
- | many | TRBJ2-1 | TRBV20-1 | CSASSVSSSYNEQFF | TGCAGTGCTTCATCGGTCTCCAGCTCCTACAATGAGCAGTTCTTC
- | - | TRBJ2-7 | TRBV4-1 | CASSQAGGLSYEQYF | TGCGCCAGCAGCCAGGCCGGCGGACTCTCCTACGAGCAGTACTTC
- | - | TRBJ2-7 | TRBV6-1 | CASSAGRYEQYF | TGTGCCAGCAGCGCAGGGAGGTACGAGCAGTACTTC
- | - | TRBJ2-4 | TRBV3-1 | CASSQVLAKNIQYF | TGTGCCAGTTCGCAGGTTTTAGCCAAAAACATTCAGTACTTC
- | few | TRBJ1-1 | TRBV5-1 | CASSWDKNTEAFF | TGCGCCAGCAGCTGGGACAAGAACACTGAAGCTTTCTTT
- | few | TRBJ2-5 | TRBV5-1 | CASSLGQGRETQHF | TGCGCCAGCAGCTTGGGCCAGGGGAGGGAGACCCAGCACTTC
- | few | TRBJ2-1 | TRBV12-3/TRBV12-4 | CASSPKLNEQFF | TGTGCCAGCAGCCCGAAATTGAATGAGCAGTTCTTC
- | - | TRBJ1-1 | TRBV14 | CASSPQRGTEAFF | TGTGCCAGCAGCCCTCAACGGGGTACTGAAGCTTTCTTT
TRBD1 | few | TRBJ1-2 | TRBV5-4 | CASRAGTGYGYTF | TGTGCCAGCAGAGCCGGGACAGGGTATGGCTACACCTTC
- | - | TRBJ2-2 | TRBV7-6 | CASSLGREGTGELFF | TGTGCCAGCAGCTTAGGGCGGGAAGGTACCGGGGAGCTGTTTTTT
TRBD1 | - | TRBJ1-1 | TRBV19 | CASSTGTGRTEAFF | TGTGCCAGTAGTACCGGGACAGGGAGAACTGAAGCTTTCTTT
TRBD2 | - | TRBJ2-3 | TRBV12-3/TRBV12-4 | CASSLRGESTDTQYF | TGTGCCAGCAGCCTGCGGGGGGAGAGCACAGATACGCAGTATTTT
TRBD1 | - | TRBJ2-7 | TRBV20-1 | CSATFGQGSYEQYF | TGCAGTGCTACTTTCGGACAGGGGTCCTACGAGCAGTACTTC
- | - | TRBJ1-4 | TRBV4-3 | CASKPRESATNEKLFF | TGCGCCAGCAAGCCAAGGGAGTCAGCAACTAATGAAAAACTGTTTTTT
- | - | TRBJ2-5 | TRBV25-1 | CASSESGSRLKMIQETQYF | TGTGCCAGCAGTGAATCTGGATCCAGACTCAAAATGATCCAAGAGACCCAGTACTTC
TRBD1 | once | TRBJ2-7 | TRBV3-1 | CASSPTGQGASYEQYF | TGTGCCAGCAGTCCGACGGGACAGGGGGCGTCGTACGAGCAGTACTTC
- | few | TRBJ2-7 | TRBV20-1 | CSAESGTYEQYF | TGCAGTGCGGAGTCGGGGACCTACGAGCAGTACTTC
- | - | TRBJ2-7 | TRBV27 | CASSLTLGVRNEQYF | TGTGCCAGCAGTTTAACTCTTGGTGTACGGAACGAGCAGTACTTC
TRBD1 | - | TRBJ1-3 | TRBV5-1 | CASSLTGVLFGNTIYF | TGCGCCAGCAGCTTGACAGGGGTACTCTTTGGAAACACCATATATTTT
- | - | TRBJ2-1 | TRBV10-3 | CAIQVDDHSYNEQFF | TGTGCCATCCAAGTGGATGACCACTCCTACAATGAGCAGTTCTTC
TRBD1 | - | TRBJ2-5 | TRBV27 | CASSPGTELGAQYF | TGTGCCAGCAGTCCGGGGACAGAGCTGGGGGCCCAGTACTTC
TRBD1 | - | TRBJ1-1 | TRBV12-3/TRBV12-4 | CASSPRGRGFTEAFF | TGTGCCAGCAGTCCCAGGGGGCGCGGGTTCACTGAAGCTTTCTTT
TRBD1 | - | TRBJ2-1 | TRBV15 | CATSRARQGYNEQFF | TGTGCCACCAGCAGAGCACGACAGGGCTACAATGAGCAGTTCTTC
- | - | TRBJ1-6 | TRBV6-5 | CASSYSEGSPLHF | TGTGCCAGCAGTTACTCGGAGGGGTCACCCCTCCACTTT
- | few | TRBJ2-1 | TRBV9 | CASSERSGYEQFF | TGTGCCAGCAGCGAAAGGAGCGGCTATGAGCAGTTCTTC
- | - | TRBJ1-4 | TRBV6-1 | CASSKGGADEKLFF | TGTGCCAGCAGTAAAGGAGGGGCTGATGAAAAACTGTTTTTT
- | many | TRBJ1-2 | TRBV29-1 | CSARGPQMYGYTF | TGCAGCGCCAGGGGCCCCCAAATGTATGGCTACACCTTC
- | - | TRBJ1-6 | TRBV7-8 | CASSLAPAGANSPLHF | TGTGCCAGCAGCTTAGCGCCCGCAGGAGCTAATTCACCCCTCCACTTT
- | few | TRBJ1-4 | TRBV3-1 | CASSQDLARSNEKLFF | TGTGCCAGCAGCCAAGATTTAGCAAGATCTAATGAAAAACTGTTTTTT
- | - | TRBJ2-5 | TRBV20-1 | CSASPRGETQYF | TGCAGTGCTAGCCCTAGGGGGGAGACCCAGTACTTC
- | - | TRBJ1-4 | TRBV20-1 | CSARDLTATNEKLFF | TGCAGTGCTAGAGATCTGACAGCAACTAATGAAAAACTGTTTTTT
TRBD2 | - | TRBJ2-4 | TRBV11-2 | CASSYSTSWNIQYF | TGTGCCAGCAGCTATTCGACTAGCTGGAACATTCAGTACTTC
TRBD1 | - | TRBJ1-1 | TRBV12-3/TRBV12-4 | CASSSSDRAGTEAFF | TGTGCCAGCAGTTCCTCGGACAGGGCGGGCACTGAAGCTTTCTTT
TRBD1 | few | TRBJ2-5 | TRBV6-5 | CASKTGGGETQYF | TGTGCCAGCAAAACAGGGGGCGGAGAGACCCAGTACTTC
TRBD1 | few | TRBJ2-7 | TRBV20-1 | CSASTGVSYEQYF | TGCAGTGCTAGCACAGGGGTCTCCTACGAGCAGTACTTC
TRBD2 | - | TRBJ2-3 | TRBV11-3 | CASSMRGGADTQYF | TGTGCCAGCAGCATGCGGGGGGGCGCGGATACGCAGTATTTT
TRBD2 | few | TRBJ2-1 | TRBV7-9 | CASSEGTSGRYNEQFF | TGTGCCAGCAGCGAGGGGACTAGCGGGAGGTACAATGAGCAGTTCTTC
TRBD1 | many | TRBJ2-7 | TRBV27 | CASSLTGGYEQYF | TGTGCCAGCAGCTTGACAGGGGGCTACGAGCAGTACTTC
- | - | TRBJ2-3 | TRBV10-3 | CASGGGGGGTDTQYF | TGTGCCTCCGGGGGAGGGGGCGGGGGCACAGATACGCAGTATTTT
- | - | TRBJ2-1 | TRBV18 | CASSRVPGATYNEQFF | TGTGCCAGCTCACGGGTACCGGGGGCCACCTACAATGAGCAGTTCTTC
TRBD2 | - | TRBJ2-5 | TRBV7-8 | CASSLSRRGGRETQYF | TGTGCCAGCAGCTTAAGTCGGCGGGGGGGCCGTGAGACCCAGTACTTC
TRBD1 | - | TRBJ2-4 | TRBV7-9 | CASSLGRQGENIQYF | TGTGCCAGCAGCTTAGGACGACAGGGGGAAAACATTCAGTACTTC
TRBD2 | - | TRBJ2-7 | TRBV7-2 | CASSPRGGPFYEQYF | TGTGCCAGCAGCCCTCGGGGGGGACCCTTTTACGAGCAGTACTTC
- | - | TRBJ2-5 | TRBV4-1 | CASRNREGGQETQYF | TGCGCCAGCAGGAACAGGGAGGGGGGTCAAGAGACCCAGTACTTC
TRBD2 | - | TRBJ2-1 | TRBV7-9 | CASSPLASGANEQFF | TGTGCCAGCAGCCCGCTGGCCAGCGGGGCCAATGAGCAGTTCTTC
- | few | TRBJ1-4 | TRBV20-1 | CSARRDPNEKLFF | TGCAGTGCTCGCCGGGACCCTAATGAAAAACTGTTTTTT
TRBD1 | many | TRBJ2-7 | TRBV6-2/TRBV6-3 | CASSGLRDRPYEQYF | TGTGCCAGCAGTGGTCTTCGGGACAGACCCTACGAGCAGTACTTC
- | few | TRBJ2-7 | TRBV12-3/TRBV12-4 | CASRRDSYEQYF | TGTGCCAGCAGAAGGGACTCCTACGAGCAGTACTTC
- | few | TRBJ2-2 | TRBV27 | CASSFRRNTGELFF | TGTGCCAGCAGTTTCCGAAGAAACACCGGGGAGCTGTTTTTT
TRBD1 | - | TRBJ1-1 | TRBV6-6 | CATLLDLGTVNTEAFF | TGTGCCACCCTACTCGATCTTGGGACAGTGAACACTGAAGCTTTCTTT
- | few | TRBJ2-1 | TRBV6-2/TRBV6-3 | CASSYEDSDNGQFF | TGTGCCAGCAGTTACGAGGACAGTGACAATGGGCAGTTCTTC
- | - | TRBJ2-5 | TRBV27 | CASSFLGQQRGEQYF | TGTGCCAGCAGTTTCCTTGGACAGCAAAGAGGGGAGCAGTACTTC
TRBD1 | - | TRBJ2-4 | TRBV14 | CASSQDNRGFGIQYF | TGTGCCAGCAGCCAAGATAACAGGGGGTTCGGCATTCAGTACTTC
- | few | TRBJ1-2 | TRBV14 | CASSQDLGPRSGYTF | TGTGCCAGCAGCCAAGATCTCGGGCCCAGGAGTGGCTACACCTTC